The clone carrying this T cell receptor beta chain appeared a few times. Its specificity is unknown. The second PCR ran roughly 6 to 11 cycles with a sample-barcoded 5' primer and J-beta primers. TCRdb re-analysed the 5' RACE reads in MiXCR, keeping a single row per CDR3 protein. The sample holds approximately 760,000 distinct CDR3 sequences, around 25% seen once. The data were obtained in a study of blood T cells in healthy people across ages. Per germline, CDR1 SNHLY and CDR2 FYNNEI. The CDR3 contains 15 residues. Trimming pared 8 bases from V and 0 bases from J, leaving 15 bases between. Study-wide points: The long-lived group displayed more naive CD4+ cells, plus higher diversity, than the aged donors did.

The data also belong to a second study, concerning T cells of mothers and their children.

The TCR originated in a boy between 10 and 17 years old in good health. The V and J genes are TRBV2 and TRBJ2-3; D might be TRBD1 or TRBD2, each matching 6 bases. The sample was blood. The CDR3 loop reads CASLQGLSSTDTQYF. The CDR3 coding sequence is TGTGCCAGCTTACAGGGACTTTCTAGCACAGATACGCAGTATTTT.